A selection of T cell receptor beta chains follows, all from one sample in a study of blood T cell repertoires in COVID-19. Produced via immunoSEQ multiplex PCR; TCRdb's table is partial and in-frame only. The sample consists of hundreds of thousands of clones, about nine tenths of them appearing once. Sequenced: peripheral blood. Every receptor here comes from an elderly man with acute or convalescent COVID-19. CDR3s include the opening cysteine and the closing phenylalanine or tryptophan. Each record gives: J gene, D gene, V gene, clone size, CDR3 DNA, CDR3 protein. D genes are given only for firm matches. Some rows mark clone size as missing; the rest say once, few, many or name a class of expanded clone.

TRBJ2-3	.	TRBV7-2	.	TGTGCCAGCAGCTTTCCCACTAGTCTAGGCACAGATACGCAGTATTTT	CASSFPTSLGTDTQYF
TRBJ2-3	.	TRBV10-3	.	TGTGCCATCAGTGAGGGGGGGACAGATACGCAGTATTTT	CAISEGGTDTQYF
TRBJ2-1	.	TRBV27	.	TGTGCCAGCAGATCTGGTCTAGCGAACAATGAGCAGTTCTTC	CASRSGLANNEQFF
TRBJ2-1	.	TRBV7-2	.	TGTGCCAGCAGCTTAGTCGTTTTCGATGAGCAGTTCTTC	CASSLVVFDEQFF
TRBJ2-2	TRBD2	TRBV6-6	once	TGTGCCAGCAGCCGGACTAGCGGGAGTATGGGCGGGGAGCTGTTTTTT	CASSRTSGSMGGELFF
TRBJ2-2	.	TRBV19	.	TGTGCCAGTAGTATAGGACCCCCAAGGGGTACCGGGGAGCTGTTTTTT	CASSIGPPRGTGELFF
TRBJ2-7	.	TRBV7-2	.	TGTGCCAGCAGCTTATCGGCACAGGACAGGCAGTACTTC	CASSLSAQDRQYF
TRBJ2-3	.	TRBV11-1	.	TGTGCCAGCAGCTTTCGACTAGGGAAAGATACGCAGTATTTT	CASSFRLGKDTQYF
TRBJ2-1	.	TRBV27	once	TGTGCCAGCAGTTTAAGGTACGGGGGATCCTACAATGAGCAGTTCTTC	CASSLRYGGSYNEQFF
TRBJ1-5	.	TRBV18	.	TGTGCCAGCTCACCTGCCGGCGGTGGCAATCAGCCCCAGCATTTT	CASSPAGGGNQPQHF
TRBJ2-3	TRBD1	TRBV3-1/TRBV3-2	once	TGTGCCAGCAGCCAAGCCCCATACAGGGGGCAAGGGGATACGCAGTATTTT	CASSQAPYRGQGDTQYF
TRBJ2-5	.	TRBV5-1	.	TGCGCCAGCAGCACCAACAGGGGAGGTGAGACCCAGTACTTC	CASSTNRGGETQYF
TRBJ1-2	.	TRBV21-1	once	TGTGCCAGCAGCCAAGGCCCCCCGGGGGGTAACTATGGCTACACCTTC	CASSQGPPGGNYGYTF
TRBJ2-3	TRBD2	TRBV19	.	TGTGCCAGTAACCCCCTAGGACTAGCGGGAGGGGGCGCGCAGTATTTT	CASNPLGLAGGGAQYF
TRBJ2-2	.	TRBV7-2	few	TGTGCCAGCAGCCAACTAGCCCAATACACCGGGGAGCTGTTTTTT	CASSQLAQYTGELFF
TRBJ2-7	TRBD2	TRBV6-5	once	TGTGCCAGCAGTTCACTAGCGGGAGATGTGAGTGAGCAGTACTTC	CASSSLAGDVSEQYF
TRBJ1-5	TRBD1	TRBV24-1	.	TGTGCCACCCAATCAACAGGGGGCGGCAATCAGCCCCAGCATTTT	CATQSTGGGNQPQHF
TRBJ2-1	TRBD1	TRBV2	.	TGTGCCAGCAAAGACAGGGACGGGTTAGAGCAGTTCTTC	CASKDRDGLEQFF
TRBJ1-1	.	TRBV6-5	.	TGTGCCAGCAGCCTCGGGATCCACACTGAAGCTTTCTTT	CASSLGIHTEAFF
TRBJ2-5	TRBD1	TRBV5-1	.	TGCGCCAGCAGCTGGGACGGACAGGGTCAGACCCAGTACTTC	CASSWDGQGQTQYF
TRBJ1-1	.	TRBV5-1	.	TGCGCCAGCAGGCGAGGGAACACTGAAGCTTTCTTT	CASRRGNTEAFF
TRBJ2-7	.	TRBV27	few	TGTGCCAGCAGTCGGGGCTACGAGCAGTACTTC	CASSRGYEQYF
TRBJ1-1	.	TRBV10-1	.	TGCGCCAGCAATATTTGTTCTAGTCCCAGGGGCACTGAAGCTTTCTTT	CASNICSSPRGTEAFF
TRBJ1-5	.	TRBV6-2/TRBV6-3	.	TGTGCCAGCAGTTACCGCGGCAGCCCTAATCAGCCCCAGCATTTT	CASSYRGSPNQPQHF
TRBJ2-1	.	TRBV6-5	.	TGTGCCAGCAAGGGAGCGGGGACATCCTACAATGAGCAGTTCTTC	CASKGAGTSYNEQFF
TRBJ2-7	.	TRBV10-3	.	TGTGCCATCAGCCCGGGGGAGCGACAGCAGTACTTC	CAISPGERQQYF
TRBJ1-5	TRBD1	TRBV28	.	TGTGCCAGCAGTCCTCCGGGACAGGGTAGCAATCAGCCCCAGCATTTT	CASSPPGQGSNQPQHF
TRBJ1-4	.	TRBV7-8	.	TGTGCCAGCAGCTTGATCTCCTCACGACTAAGGAGTGAAAAACTGTTTTTT	CASSLISSRLRSEKLFF
TRBJ2-3	.	TRBV7-2	.	TGTGCCACGCCTAGGGATACGCAGTATTTT	CATPRDTQYF
TRBJ2-5	.	TRBV7-2	.	TGTGCCAGCAGCTTGCCCCAGACAGCTCGCCAAGAGACCCAGTACTTC	CASSLPQTARQETQYF
TRBJ2-5	.	TRBV5-4	.	TGTGCCAGCAGCAGTGAGTGGACCCAGTACTTC	CASSSEWTQYF
TRBJ2-6	.	TRBV5-4	.	TGTGCCAGCAGCTTGGGGGACTCCGGGGCCAACGTCCTGACTTTC	CASSLGDSGANVLTF
TRBJ1-3	TRBD1	TRBV15	.	TGTGCCACCAGGAGACAGGGGTCTGGAAACACCATATATTTT	CATRRQGSGNTIYF
TRBJ1-1	TRBD1	TRBV18	.	TGTGCCAGCTCACCAGGACAGGGTGGAAACACTGAAGCTTTCTTT	CASSPGQGGNTEAFF
TRBJ2-1	TRBD2	TRBV19	.	TGTGCCAGTACATCGAGCGGGGTACTCAATGAGCAGTTCTTC	CASTSSGVLNEQFF
TRBJ2-1	TRBD2	TRBV4-3	.	TGCGCCAGCAGCCAAGAGTTAGCGGGCGGAGCATACAATGAGCAGTTCTTC	CASSQELAGGAYNEQFF
TRBJ2-3	TRBD1	TRBV18	.	TGTGCCAGCTCAAAGGACAGGGGGTTCACAGATACGCAGTATTTT	CASSKDRGFTDTQYF
TRBJ2-5	TRBD2	TRBV5-1	.	TGCGCCAGCAGCTTAACTAGCGGGGGAATTGGAGAGACCCAGTACTTC	CASSLTSGGIGETQYF
TRBJ1-2	.	TRBV10-2	.	TGCGCCAGCAGACCCAGCCAAACTATCTATGGCTACACCTTC	CASRPSQTIYGYTF
TRBJ1-2	TRBD1	TRBV7-2	.	TGTGCCAGCAGTTACGGACAGGGGGTCTATGGCTACACCTTC	CASSYGQGVYGYTF
TRBJ2-2	TRBD1	TRBV19	.	TGTGCCAGTAGTTCTGCCGGGACAGAAACGAACACCGGGGAGCTGTTTTTT	CASSSAGTETNTGELFF
TRBJ2-1	.	TRBV6-5	.	TGTGCCAGCAGGGGCTTAGGCAATGAGCAGTTCTTC	CASRGLGNEQFF
TRBJ2-3	.	TRBV18	.	TGTGCCAGCTCGAGCTACGGCACAGATACGCAGTATTTT	CASSSYGTDTQYF
TRBJ1-2	.	TRBV6-4	once	TGTGCCAGCAGCGAGACAGGAGACCTAAACTATGGCTACACCTTC	CASSETGDLNYGYTF
TRBJ1-5	.	TRBV18	.	TGTGCCAGCTCACGGATACCGGGATCCAATCAGCCCCAGCATTTT	CASSRIPGSNQPQHF
TRBJ2-1	TRBD2	TRBV7-9	once	TGTGCCAGCAGCCGCCTAGCGGGAAGCTACAATGAGCAGTTCTTC	CASSRLAGSYNEQFF
TRBJ2-7	.	TRBV11-3	.	TGTGCCAGCAGCTTAGGGCGGGGCAGCTTCGAGCAGTACTTC	CASSLGRGSFEQYF
TRBJ2-2	.	TRBV12-3/TRBV12-4	few	TGTGCCAGCAGGCCACTCGGGACCGGGGAGCTGTTTTTT	CASRPLGTGELFF
TRBJ1-5	.	TRBV28	.	TGTGCCAGCAGTTTCCCTTTCGGGAGCTCCCAGCATTTT	CASSFPFGSSQHF
TRBJ2-2	TRBD2	TRBV11-2	.	TGTGCCAGCAGCTTAAGCGATAGCGGGAGGGTCGGGGAGCTGTTTTTT	CASSLSDSGRVGELFF
TRBJ2-1	.	TRBV6-1	.	TGTGCCAGCAGTGAAGGCCCAATTTTAGCCGAGCAGTTCTTC	CASSEGPILAEQFF
TRBJ2-2	.	TRBV5-1	.	TGCGCCAGCAGCGTGAGGGATACCGGGGAGCTGTTTTTT	CASSVRDTGELFF
TRBJ2-7	TRBD1	TRBV3-1/TRBV3-2	.	TGTGCCAGCAGGCGGGACAGGGGCTCCTACGAGCAGTACTTC	CASRRDRGSYEQYF
TRBJ2-1	.	TRBV7-2	.	TGTGCCAGCAGCTTAGTTTACAGTTCCTACAATGAGCAGTTCTTC	CASSLVYSSYNEQFF
TRBJ2-1	.	TRBV4-2	.	TGTGCCAGCAGCCAAGATCAGGGGGGTGGAGGGGGCCGGAATGAGCAGTTCTTC	CASSQDQGGGGGRNEQFF
TRBJ2-5	TRBD1	TRBV24-1	.	TGTGCCACCAGTGATTCGACAGGGGTCCAAGAGACCCAGTACTTC	CATSDSTGVQETQYF